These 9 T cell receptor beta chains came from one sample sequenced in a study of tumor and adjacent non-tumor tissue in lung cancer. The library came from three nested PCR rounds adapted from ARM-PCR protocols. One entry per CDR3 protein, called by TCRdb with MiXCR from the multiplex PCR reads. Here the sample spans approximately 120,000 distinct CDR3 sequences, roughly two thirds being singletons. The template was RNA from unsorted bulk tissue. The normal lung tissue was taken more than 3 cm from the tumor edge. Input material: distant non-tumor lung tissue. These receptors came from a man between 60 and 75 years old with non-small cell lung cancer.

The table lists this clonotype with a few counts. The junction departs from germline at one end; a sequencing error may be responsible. For the CDR3, the DNA is TGCGTCAGCAGCCCTAGCGGGACTGGCGCCGGGGAGCTGTTTTTT. The encoded protein is CVSSPSGTGAGELFF. The chain uses TRBV4-3 and TRBJ2-2, with 9 bases matching TRBD2. Germline values: CDR1 LGHNA, CDR2 YSLEER. The CDR3 has 15 residues.

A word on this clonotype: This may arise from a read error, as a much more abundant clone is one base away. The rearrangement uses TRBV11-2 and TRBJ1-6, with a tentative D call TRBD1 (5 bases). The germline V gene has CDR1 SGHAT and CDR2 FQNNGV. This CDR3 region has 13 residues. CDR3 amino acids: CASILGGTSPLHF. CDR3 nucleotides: TGTGCCAGCATCTTAGGAGGGACTTCACCCCTCCACTTT. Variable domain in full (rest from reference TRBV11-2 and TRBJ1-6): EAGVAQSPRYKIIEKRQSVAFWCNPISGHATLYWYQQILGQGPKLLIQFQNNGVVDDSQLPKDRFSAERLKGVDSTLKIQPAKLEDSAVYLCASILGGTSPLHFGNGTRLTVT.

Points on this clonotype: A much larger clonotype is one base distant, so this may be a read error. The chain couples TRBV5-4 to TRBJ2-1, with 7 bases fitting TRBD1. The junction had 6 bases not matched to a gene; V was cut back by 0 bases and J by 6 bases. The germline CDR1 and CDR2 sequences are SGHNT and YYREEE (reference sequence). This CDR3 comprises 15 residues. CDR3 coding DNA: TGTGCCAGCAGCTTGGCTACGAACAGGGGCAATGAGCAGTTCTTC. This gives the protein CASSLATNRGNEQFF.

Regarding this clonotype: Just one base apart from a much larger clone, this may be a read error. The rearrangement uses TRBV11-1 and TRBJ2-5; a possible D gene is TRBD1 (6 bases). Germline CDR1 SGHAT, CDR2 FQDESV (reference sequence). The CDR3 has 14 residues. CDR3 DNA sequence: TGTACCAGCCGCCAGGGGTCGGTCCAAGAGACCCAGTACTTC. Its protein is CTSRQGSVQETQYF.

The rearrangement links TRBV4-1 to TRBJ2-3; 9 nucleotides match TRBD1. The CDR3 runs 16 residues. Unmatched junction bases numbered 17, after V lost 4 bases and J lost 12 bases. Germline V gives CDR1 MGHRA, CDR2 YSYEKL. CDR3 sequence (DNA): TGCGCCAGCAGCCGAGACCGGGACAGGGTGCTTGATATACAGTATTTT. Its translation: CASSRDRDRVLDIQYF.

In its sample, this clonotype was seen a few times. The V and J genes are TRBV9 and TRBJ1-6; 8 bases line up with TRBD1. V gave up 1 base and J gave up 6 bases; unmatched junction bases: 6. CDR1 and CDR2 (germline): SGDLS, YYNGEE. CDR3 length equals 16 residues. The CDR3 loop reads CASSVPGQEGNSPLHF. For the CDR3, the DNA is TGTGCCAGCAGCGTACCGGGACAGGAGGGTAATTCACCCCTCCACTTT. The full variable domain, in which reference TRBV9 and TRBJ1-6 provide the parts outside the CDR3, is DSGVTQTPKHLITATGQRVTLRCSPRSGDLSVYWYQQSLDQGLQFLIQYYNGEERAKGNILERFSAQQFPDLHSELNLSSLELGDSALYFCASSVPGQEGNSPLHFGNGTRLTVT.

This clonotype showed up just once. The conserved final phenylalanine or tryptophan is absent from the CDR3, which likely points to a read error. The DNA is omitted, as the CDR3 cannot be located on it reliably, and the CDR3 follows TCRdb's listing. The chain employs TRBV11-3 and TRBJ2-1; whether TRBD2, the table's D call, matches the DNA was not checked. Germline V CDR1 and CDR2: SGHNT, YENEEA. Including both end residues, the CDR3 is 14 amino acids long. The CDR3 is CASRRTTTSNEQLL.

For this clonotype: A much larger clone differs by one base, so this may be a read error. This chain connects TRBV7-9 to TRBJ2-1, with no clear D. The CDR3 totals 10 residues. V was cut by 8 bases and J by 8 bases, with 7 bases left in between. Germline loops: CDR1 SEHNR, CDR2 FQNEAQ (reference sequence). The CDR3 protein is CASGAHEQFF. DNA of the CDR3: TGTGCCAGCGGCGCCCATGAGCAGTTCTTC. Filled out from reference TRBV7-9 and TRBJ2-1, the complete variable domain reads DTGVSQNPRHKITKRGQNVTFRCDPISEHNRLYWYRQTLGQGPEFLTYFQNEAQLEKSRLLSDRFSAERPKGSFSTLEIQRTEQGDSAMYLCASGAHEQFFGPGTRLTVL.

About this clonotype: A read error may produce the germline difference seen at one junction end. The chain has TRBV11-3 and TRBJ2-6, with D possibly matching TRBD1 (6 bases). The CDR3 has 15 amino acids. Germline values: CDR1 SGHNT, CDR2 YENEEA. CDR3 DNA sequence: TGTGTCAGCAACCAACAGGGTTCTGGGGCCAAGGTCCTGACTTTC. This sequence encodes CVSNQQGSGAKVLTF.